This record looks at one T cell receptor beta chain sequence and its context. The sample originates from a study of blood T cells in healthy people across ages. Germline CDR1 MNHEY, CDR2 SMNVEV (reference sequence). The CDR3 has 16 amino acids. V dropped 1 base and J dropped 9; count of bases not matched to a gene: 10. Sample-barcoded 5' priming and a J-beta primer mix drove a second PCR of about 6 to 11 cycles. Using its own MiXCR run on the 5' RACE reads, TCRdb lists one record per CDR3 protein. The sample lists about 1 million distinct CDR3 sequences, around 43% occurring once. This rearrangement joins TRBV27 to TRBJ2-1, with 9 bases fitting TRBD2. This TCR was sampled from an older woman in good health. The sequencing input was blood. The CDR3 spells CASSLFPAGGPGEQFF. The DNA for the CDR3 is TGTGCCAGCAGTTTATTCCCGGCGGGAGGGCCGGGTGAGCAGTTCTTC.